This passage covers 19 T cell receptor beta chains from one sample sequenced in a study of CD8+ T cells in alopecia areata. Following extraction, RNA underwent reverse transcription to cDNA, which served as the sequencing template. Produced via immunoSEQ multiplex PCR; TCRdb's table is partial and in-frame only. This sample carries about 8,700 clones, none of them present only once. Sorting used CD4, CD8alpha, NKG2D, NKG2ACE and other markers on pooled cutaneous lymph node cells. Sequencing was performed on CD8+ T cells sorted from a lymph node. Receptors were obtained from a C3H/HeJ mouse with alopecia areata. The mice in this strain carry MHC haplotype H2-k.

At least ten counts were recorded for this clone. Gene names are mouse gene names. The missing CDR3 end, 4 residues past where the read stops, is filled in from the germline J gene. The chain links TRBV14 to TRBJ2-7; D is possibly TRBD1 (6 bases). This CDR3 is 12 amino acids long. Germline CDR1 SGHDT, CDR2 FRDEAV. The CDR3 reads CASSFGTYEQYF. The DNA read from the CDR3 is TGTGCCAGCAGTTTCGGGACATAT.

This clone occurred a few times. Gene names follow the mouse nomenclature. Read coverage stops 4 residues before the CDR3 terminus; the germline J gene supplies the remainder. The chain is built from TRBV13-2 and TRBJ2-7; 13 nucleotides match TRBD2. Unmatched junction bases numbered 1, after V lost 5 bases and J lost 2 bases. The CDR3 is 14 amino acids. Germline V gene lookup returns CDR1 NNHNN and CDR2 SYGAGS (reference sequence). CDR3 sequence reads: CASGDWGGAYEQYF. Incomplete CDR3 DNA: TGTGCCAGCGGGGACTGGGGGGGCGCCTAT.

This clone was seen a few times. Since a much larger clone is just one base distant, this may be a read error. Gene names and germline refer to mouse. The CDR3 end falls 4 residues outside the read, so it is completed with the germline J gene. This chain uses TRBV12-1 with TRBJ1-2, with a weak D call TRBD1 (6 bases). This CDR3 is 15 amino acids long. With 2 bases removed from V and 2 bases from J, the gap between germline ends came to 14 bases. Germline CDR1 and CDR2: SGHSN and HYEKVE. Here the CDR3 reads CASSPAGHRNSDYTF. The part of the CDR3 DNA that was read is TGTGCCAGCTCTCCCGCGGGACACCGGAACTCC.

Of note for this clone: The gene symbols are mouse symbols. The CDR3 goes on 4 residues after the read ends, and that part is filled in from the germline J gene. This chain joins TRBV29 and TRBJ2-4; tentatively, D is TRBD1 (6 bases). In germline, CDR1 is MSHET, CDR2 SYDVDS. The CDR3 has 17 residues. Trimming shortened V by 6 bases and J by 0 bases, and 19 bases separated the two germline ends. The CDR3 sequence is CASSPLRDKTSQNTLYF. Partial CDR3 DNA: TGTGCTAGCAGCCCTCTCCGGGACAAAACTAGTCAAAAC.

There are many counts of this clone. Here the gene names and germline are mouse. With the read ending 3 residues before the CDR3 end, the germline J gene is used to fill in that end. V is TRBV13-2 and J is TRBJ1-6; 9 nucleotides agree with TRBD1. TRBJ1-6 is reported as an ORF; its role is uncertain. Germline-derived CDR1 and CDR2 are NNHNN and SYGAGS (reference sequence). With 5 bases clipped from V and 5 bases from J, the junction kept 2 bases outside the gene matches. This CDR3 has 14 amino acids. The CDR3 loop is CASGRTGDNSPLYF. The sequenced part of the CDR3 DNA is TGTGCCAGCGGGAGGACAGGGGATAATTCGCCC.

By its share, this clone is medium-sized. Germline and genes: mouse. The covered CDR3 bases are TGCACCTGCAGTGCAGACCGGGACAGGGTCTAT. It codes for CTCSADRDRVY. The entire CDR3 is CTCSADRDRVYEQYF. This rearrangement joins TRBV1 to TRBJ2-7; 9 bases line up with TRBD1. The CDR3 is cut off 4 residues early in the read; its end comes from the germline J gene. CDR3 length equals 15 residues. V gave up 0 bases and J gave up 3 bases; unmatched junction bases: 3. In germline, CDR1 is NSQYPW, CDR2 LRSPGD (reference sequence). The full variable domain, completed using reference TRBV1 and TRBJ2-7, is VTLLEQNPRWRLVPRGQAVNLRCILKNSQYPWMSWYQQDLQKQLQWLFTLRSPGDKEVKSLPGADYLATRVTDTELRLQVANMSQGRTLYCTCSADRDRVYEQYFGPGTRLTVL.

This clone was found many times. Each gene name is a mouse one. The CDR3 end lies 4 residues beyond the end of the read and is filled in from the germline J gene. The same CDR3 arises from other DNA sequences in this sample as well. This chain uses TRBV14 with TRBJ2-7, with D maybe TRBD1 (5 bases). Germline-derived CDR1 and CDR2 are SGHDT and FRDEAV. The CDR3 has 12 residues. CDR3 loop: CASSLDSYEQYF. The sequenced part of the CDR3 DNA is TGTGCCAGCAGCCTCGACAGTTAT.

This clone was seen many times. Gene names and germline match the mouse. The observed sequence ends 4 residues before the CDR3 terminus, with the missing tail filled in from the germline J gene. V gene TRBV16 combines with J gene TRBJ2-7; 7 bases are a match to TRBD1. This CDR3 contains 13 residues. From germline, CDR1 is SGHSA and CDR2 FRNQAP. CDR3 DNA (partial): TGTGCAAGCAGCTTAGAGGACAGGTAT. Translated, it gives CASSLEDRY. The full-length CDR3 reads as CASSLEDRYEQYF. Supplemented by reference TRBV16 and TRBJ2-7, the full variable domain reads NAGVIQTPRHKVTGKGQEATLWCEPISGHSAVFWYRQTIVQGLEFLTYFRNQAPIDDSGMPKERFSAQMPNQSHSTLKIQSTQPQDSAVYLCASSLEDRYEQYFGPGTRLTVL.

In this sample, this clone turned up many times. Gene names are the mouse ones. Coverage ceases 4 residues before the CDR3 finishes, and the germline J gene fills in the end. The chain combines TRBV19 with TRBJ2-4; a weak D match, TRBD2 (6 bases). The CDR3 has 14 residues. Germline values: CDR1 FNHDT, CDR2 SITEND (reference sequence). The covered CDR3 bases are TGTGCCAGCAGTATTTCTGGGGTGCGAAAC. Residues: CASSISGVRN. The full CDR3 reads CASSISGVRNTLYF.

This clone rates as medium-sized. Genes and germline come from the mouse. The read terminates 4 residues before the CDR3 end, so the remaining end is supplied by the germline J gene. The chain is built from TRBV13-1 and TRBJ2-4; the match to TRBD2 covers 7 bases. Losses at the gene ends were 3 bases for V and 0 bases for J; bases not matched to a gene: 4. The CDR3 is 15 amino acids. Germline CDR1 is NSHNY and CDR2 is SYGAGN. CDR3 sequence: CASSALGVSQNTLYF. The sequenced CDR3 bases are TGTGCCAGCAGTGCGCTGGGGGTTAGTCAAAAC.

This clone is medium-sized. Gene names and germline match the mouse. The CDR3 end falls 4 residues outside the read, so it is completed with the germline J gene. J is TRBJ1-1 and V is TRBV1; D is uncertain. Germline V CDR1 and CDR2: NSQYPW, LRSPGD (reference sequence). V lost 6 bases to trimming and J lost 0 bases, with 11 bases between them. The CDR3 consists of 14 residues. CDR3 in amino acids: CTCSARHSNTEVFF. The CDR3 DNA, read in part, is TGCACCTGCAGCGCCCGTCACTCAAACACA.

This clone occurred many times. The gene names here belong to mouse. The missing CDR3 end, 4 residues past where the read stops, is filled in from the germline J gene. The chain combines TRBV13-3 with TRBJ2-5; 7 nucleotides align to TRBD2. The length of the CDR3 is 12 residues. J was trimmed by 3 bases and V by 6 bases; bases with no gene match: 1. The germline V gene has CDR1 NNHDY and CDR2 SYVADS. Partial CDR3 DNA: TGTGCCAGCACTGGGGGTCAAGAC. Protein sequence: CASTGGQD. The full-length CDR3 reads as CASTGGQDTQYF.

This clone was seen at least ten times. Mouse germline and gene names are used. The CDR3 extends 4 residues past the end of the read, so its final part is completed from the germline J gene. This rearrangement joins TRBV19 to TRBJ2-7; D is undetermined. Trimming cost V 1 base and J 0 bases, with 8 bases left between them. Germline CDR1 is FNHDT and CDR2 is SITEND (reference sequence). This CDR3 has 14 amino acids. CDR3: CASSIRVSSYEQYF. The CDR3 DNA, read in part, is TGTGCCAGCAGTATAAGGGTGAGCTCCTAT.

The sample holds many counts of this clone. All gene names here are mouse names. Read data end 4 residues before the CDR3 end; the end is taken from the germline J gene. The rearrangement joins TRBV13-2 to TRBJ1-1; 7 positions match TRBD1. Trimming removed 4 bases from V and 1 base from J; junction bases left unmatched: 1. This CDR3 region has 13 residues. CDR1 and CDR2 from the germline V gene are NNHNN and SYGAGS (reference sequence). This CDR3 reads CASGHRGNTEVFF. The part of the CDR3 DNA that was read is TGTGCCAGCGGTCACAGGGGGAACACA.

This clone appeared many times. Genes here carry mouse names. The CDR3 is cut off 4 residues early in the read; its end comes from the germline J gene. The chain links TRBV13-3 to TRBJ2-5; weak D call: TRBD2 (7 bases). Looked up from germline, CDR1 is NNHDY and CDR2 is SYVADS. Between the trimmed V and J ends, which lost 7 bases and 1 base, there was a span of 10 bases. The CDR3 contains 13 residues. The sequenced CDR3 bases are TGTGCCAGCCGGGGGGCCGACCAAGAC. It specifies CASRGADQD. The full CDR3 sequence reads CASRGADQDTQYF.

This clone was seen repeatedly, ten times or more. Here the gene names and germline are mouse. The read halts 4 residues ahead of the CDR3 end, with the missing end drawn from the germline J gene. The genes are TRBV29 and TRBJ2-3, with 8 bases identical to TRBD1. The CDR3 contains 14 residues. The trim removed 7 bases at V and 1 base at J, leaving 4 bases unmatched. Germline V lookup: CDR1 MSHET, CDR2 SYDVDS. The CDR3 bases that were read are TGTGCTAGCACCCCGGGACAGGGTGCAGAA. Amino acid sequence: CASTPGQGAE. The full-length CDR3 reads as CASTPGQGAETLYF. The variable domain in full, with the rest retrieved from reference TRBV29 and TRBJ2-3, is DMKVTQMPRYLIKRMGENVLLECGQDMSHETMYWYRQDPGLGLQLIYISYDVDSNSEGDIPKGYRVSRKKREHFSLILDSAKTNQTSVYFCASTPGQGAETLYFGSGTRLTVL.

This clone was seen repeatedly, ten times or more. The genes are named according to mouse. The read finishes 4 residues shy of the CDR3 end, and the germline J gene is used to complete it. The chain links TRBV13-1 to TRBJ1-1, with a weak D call TRBD1 (5 bases). Deletions cut 2 bases from V and 0 bases from J, with 8 bases between. Germline CDR1 NSHNY, CDR2 SYGAGN. The CDR3 totals 14 residues. CDR3: CASSDRGANTEVFF. The sequenced part of the CDR3 DNA is TGTGCCAGCAGTGACCGGGGGGCAAACACA.

About this clone: A read error may be the cause here, since a much bigger clone is one base away. Mouse gene names and germline throughout. Read sequence stops 4 residues before the CDR3 end, and the germline J gene provides the missing end. Within the sample, other DNA sequences also encode this same CDR3. The chain has TRBV1 and TRBJ1-1, with 11 bases identical to TRBD1. Germline-derived CDR1 and CDR2 are NSQYPW and LRSPGD (reference sequence). The V gene end was trimmed by 6 bases and the J gene end by 4 bases; junction bases not matched to a gene: 13. This CDR3 spans 17 amino acids. The CDR3 spells CTCRTTPDRGLVTEVFF. Partial CDR3 DNA: TGCACCTGCAGAACGACGCCGGACAGGGGGCTTGTCACA. Full variable domain (missing parts from reference TRBV1 and TRBJ1-1): VTLLEQNPRWRLVPRGQAVNLRCILKNSQYPWMSWYQQDLQKQLQWLFTLRSPGDKEVKSLPGADYLATRVTDTELRLQVANMSQGRTLYCTCRTTPDRGLVTEVFFGKGTRLTVV.

Of note for this clone: Gene names and germline match the mouse. The read ends 4 residues before the CDR3 terminus; that terminus is restored from the germline J gene. V is TRBV13-3 and J is TRBJ2-5, with a tentative D call TRBD1 (5 bases). Looked up from germline, CDR1 is NNHDY and CDR2 is SYVADS. CDR3 length: 13 amino acids. The CDR3 region is CASSDEGVDTQYF. The part of the CDR3 DNA that was read is TGTGCCAGCAGTGATGAAGGGGTGGAC.